The present T cell receptor beta chain was sequenced within a study of cytomegalovirus exposure and HLA in healthy donors. General observations from the study: The authors listed about 170 TCR beta chains as cytomegalovirus-associated. Roughly even sequencing depth across donors was the assumption behind the presence/absence analyses.

Primers included in the PCR were 60 Vbeta and 13 Jbeta primers. Original methodology: An analysis that came later counted some 80 million unique TCR beta chains, approximately 10 million shared. TCRdb keeps only in-frame clones here, not all; method: immunoSEQ multiplex PCR. For V, J and clone size, that table is used; D and trimming come from the DNA. This repertoire shows approximately 180,000 clones, 75% found once; its top ten account for 2.5% to 3.5%. Concerning this clone itself: The antigen is unknown.

Trimming removed 3 bases at V and 5 bases at J, with 11 bases between. The CDR3 has 13 residues. Germline loops: CDR1 MNHEY, CDR2 SMNVEV (reference sequence). The chain combines TRBV27 with TRBJ2-7; D is possibly TRBD1 (5 bases). The TCR sequence derives from a male donor in good health and CMV-seronegative. Sequenced material: PBMCs. The CDR3 here is CASSFRQGDEQYF. The CDR3, as DNA: TGTGCCAGCAGTTTTCGCCAGGGCGACGAGCAGTACTTC.